The rows below give T cell receptor beta chains drawn from one sample of a study of memory CD4+ T cells and cytomegalovirus serostatus. Some clones are missing from TCRdb's copy, which holds only in-frame ones; the method was immunoSEQ multiplex PCR. The data show about 56,000 clones, about 70% seen once. The sequencing input was memory CD4+ T cells from blood. The receptors stem from an adult in good health and CMV-seropositive. The CDR3 runs from the conserved cysteine through the conserved F or W. The D gene is left open where the match is weak. Size values are once, few and many counts, or a class for expanded clones, and some rows have none.

cdr3_aa	cdr3_nt	clone_size	v_call	j_call	d_call
CSGARQPGTSKQEQFF	TGCAGCGGGGCACGGCAGCCCGGGACCTCCAAGCAAGAGCAGTTCTTC	.	TRBV29-1	TRBJ2-1	.
CASSLGPRTGLKSVLTF	TGTGCCAGCAGCTTAGGCCCTAGGACAGGGCTCAAGTCAGTCCTGACTTTC	.	TRBV7-8	TRBJ2-6	TRBD1
CAWSTVNSGNTIYF	TGTGCCTGGAGTACAGTAAACTCTGGAAACACCATATATTTT	once	TRBV30	TRBJ1-3	.
CASSQTVEEQYF	TGTGCCAGCAGTCAGACCGTCGAAGAGCAGTACTTC	.	TRBV2	TRBJ2-7	.
CASSLIRGAGELFF	TGTGCCAGCAGCTTAATCCGTGGGGCCGGGGAGCTGTTTTTT	.	TRBV11-2	TRBJ2-2	.
CASSTRAGGPDIQYF	TGTGCCAGCAGTACCCGAGCGGGAGGGCCTGACATTCAGTACTTC	few	TRBV28	TRBJ2-4	TRBD2
CASRPGVANTEAFF	TGTGCCAGTAGGCCAGGGGTAGCGAACACTGAAGCTTTCTTT	.	TRBV19	TRBJ1-1	.
CASSLGGRQETQYF	TGTGCCAGCAGCTTAGGGGGCAGGCAAGAGACCCAGTACTTC	.	TRBV7-9	TRBJ2-5	.
CASSVRNRQETQYF	TGTGCCAGCAGTGTACGGAACCGCCAAGAGACCCAGTACTTC	.	TRBV6-1	TRBJ2-5	.
CASSFVAGEGTGELFF	TGTGCCAGCAGCTTCGTAGCGGGAGAAGGGACCGGGGAGCTGTTTTTT	few	TRBV7-8	TRBJ2-2	TRBD2
CASRSPLAGAYEQYF	TGTGCCAGCAGATCCCCACTAGCGGGAGCCTACGAGCAGTACTTC	.	TRBV28	TRBJ2-7	TRBD2
CSATSGTQETQYF	TGCAGCGCGACTAGCGGAACACAAGAGACCCAGTACTTC	.	TRBV29-1	TRBJ2-5	TRBD2
CASSTSGRGWNEQFF	TGTGCCAGCAGCACTAGCGGGAGAGGGTGGAATGAGCAGTTCTTC	.	TRBV28	TRBJ2-1	TRBD2
CSVDRGSGETQYF	TGCAGCGTTGACCGCGGGAGCGGGGAGACCCAGTACTTC	many	TRBV29-1	TRBJ2-5	TRBD2
CASSSRQATTDTQYF	TGTGCCAGCAGTAGTCGACAGGCCACTACAGATACGCAGTATTTT	.	TRBV6-1	TRBJ2-3	.
CASSPPDGTDTQYF	TGTGCCAGCAGTCCGCCGGATGGCACAGATACGCAGTATTTT	once	TRBV6-5	TRBJ2-3	.
CASSPSTDTQYF	TGTGCCAGCAGCCCGAGCACAGATACGCAGTATTTT	.	TRBV11-2	TRBJ2-3	.